Listed below are T cell receptor beta chains from one sample, sequenced in a study of CD8 T cells in Susac syndrome. In TCRdb, the immunoSEQ multiplex PCR reads were re-called with MiXCR into one record per CDR3 protein. Of approximately 210,000 distinct CDR3 sequences in the sample, roughly 93% were seen once. The specimen was CD4+ T cells from PBMCs. Receptors originate from a human donor with Susac syndrome. CDR3s include the opening cysteine and the closing phenylalanine or tryptophan. The order of the fields is J gene, D gene, V gene, clone size, CDR3 protein, CDR3 DNA. The D gene is left open where the match is weak. Rows give clone size only sometimes, using once, few, many, or a class for an expanded clone.

TRBJ1-6	.	TRBV20-1	.	CSARSTDYSPLHF	TGCAGTGCTAGGTCGACCGACTATTCACCCCTCCACTTT
TRBJ2-5	TRBD1	TRBV11-2	few	CASSPEDRQETQYF	TGTGCCAGCAGCCCCGAGGACAGGCAAGAGACCCAGTACTTC
TRBJ1-4	.	TRBV6-5	.	CASSPTQREKLFF	TGTGCCAGCAGCCCTACGCAACGGGAAAAACTGTTTTTT
TRBJ2-7	TRBD1	TRBV6-2/TRBV6-3	.	CASRKTGGSYEQYF	TGTGCCAGCAGAAAGACAGGGGGGTCCTACGAGCAGTACTTC
TRBJ2-5	.	TRBV20-1	.	CSAREGRWGEESVETQYF	TGCAGTGCTAGAGAGGGCCGTTGGGGGGAGGAAAGCGTAGAGACCCAGTACTTC
TRBJ1-6	.	TRBV30	.	CAWRRDIVNSPLHF	TGTGCCTGGAGACGGGACATTGTCAATTCACCCCTCCACTTT
TRBJ2-2	.	TRBV2	.	CASSEGTANTGELFF	TGTGCCAGCAGTGAAGGGACAGCGAACACCGGGGAGCTGTTTTTT
TRBJ1-1	.	TRBV10-2	.	CASRGPQGRRTTEAFF	TGCGCCAGCAGAGGGCCGCAGGGGCGAAGGACAACTGAAGCTTTCTTT
TRBJ2-1	TRBD2	TRBV3-1	.	CASSTSGGDAEQFF	TGTGCCAGCTCCACTAGCGGGGGGGATGCTGAGCAGTTCTTC
TRBJ1-1	.	TRBV5-1	.	CASREDSDTEAFF	TGCGCCAGCAGAGAAGACAGCGACACTGAAGCTTTCTTT
TRBJ2-2	.	TRBV7-2	.	CASSFRHPSTGELFF	TGTGCCAGCAGCTTCAGACACCCGAGCACCGGGGAGCTGTTTTTT
TRBJ2-3	TRBD1	TRBV28	once	CASSLPTGTDTDTQYF	TGTGCCAGCAGTCTCCCCACCGGGACAGACACAGATACGCAGTATTTT
TRBJ2-1	.	TRBV9	.	CASSVYTAASYNEQFF	TGTGCCAGCAGCGTATATACAGCGGCGTCATACAATGAGCAGTTCTTC
TRBJ1-1	.	TRBV29-1	.	CSVERGITRTEAFF	TGCAGCGTTGAAAGGGGGATTACAAGGACTGAAGCTTTCTTT
TRBJ1-1	.	TRBV6-2/TRBV6-3	.	CASRISRENTEAFF	TGTGCCAGCCGTATATCCCGGGAAAACACTGAAGCTTTCTTT
TRBJ1-5	.	TRBV20-1	.	CRPKNQPQHF	TGCAGGCCGAAAAATCAGCCCCAGCATTTT
TRBJ2-3	.	TRBV24-1	.	CATSDPAISTDTQYF	TGTGCCACCAGTGATCCGGCGATTAGCACAGATACGCAGTATTTT
TRBJ1-2	.	TRBV30	.	CAWTPRTAGRYGYTF	TGTGCCTGGACTCCAAGGACAGCGGGCCGCTATGGCTACACCTTC
TRBJ1-6	.	TRBV6-1	.	CASSARTGSSYNSPLHF	TGTGCCAGCAGTGCTAGGACGGGGAGCTCCTATAATTCACCCCTCCACTTT
TRBJ1-1	.	TRBV12-3/TRBV12-4	.	CASSRNPQNTEAFF	TGTGCCAGCAGCCGAAACCCTCAGAACACTGAAGCTTTCTTT
TRBJ2-4	.	TRBV29-1	.	CSVEWTGTHIQYF	TGCAGCGTTGAATGGACCGGGACCCACATTCAGTACTTC
TRBJ2-7	.	TRBV30	.	CAWSVRYEQYF	TGTGCCTGGAGTGTCCGGTACGAGCAGTACTTC
TRBJ2-3	.	TRBV20-1	.	CSARWGGADTQYF	TGCAGTGCTAGATGGGGGGGGGCCGATACGCAGTATTTT
TRBJ2-5	.	TRBV7-2	.	CASSSRLGLETQYF	TGTGCCAGCAGCTCCCGACTAGGATTAGAGACCCAGTACTTC
TRBJ2-2	.	TRBV19	.	CASSPEGARTGELFF	TGTGCCAGTAGTCCGGAGGGGGCGCGGACCGGGGAGCTGTTTTTT
TRBJ1-6	TRBD1	TRBV19	.	CASTDRGPSPLHF	TGTGCCAGTACCGACAGGGGGCCCTCACCCCTCCACTTT
TRBJ2-3	.	TRBV4-2	.	CASSQDRSTDTQYF	TGTGCCAGCAGCCAAGACAGGAGCACAGATACGCAGTATTTT
TRBJ2-6	.	TRBV25-1	.	CASSAAGTGANVLTF	TGTGCCAGCAGTGCCGCAGGTACTGGGGCCAACGTCCTGACTTTC
TRBJ2-3	.	TRBV7-9	.	CASSYTGDTQYF	TGTGCCAGCAGCTATACAGGGGATACGCAGTATTTT
TRBJ1-1	.	TRBV29-1	.	CSVVGTQMNTEAFF	TGCAGCGTTGTCGGGACCCAAATGAACACTGAAGCTTTCTTT
TRBJ2-7	TRBD1	TRBV25-1	.	CASSELQGADEQYF	TGTGCCAGCAGTGAACTACAGGGGGCGGACGAGCAGTACTTC
TRBJ1-2	.	TRBV25-1	.	CASREGYGYTF	TGTGCCAGCAGGGAGGGCTATGGCTACACCTTC
TRBJ2-7	.	TRBV6-5	.	CASRRRSGGLGEQYF	TGTGCCAGCAGACGCAGATCCGGAGGGCTTGGGGAGCAGTACTTC
TRBJ2-3	.	TRBV29-1	.	CSTGRRGTDTQYF	TGCAGCACAGGGAGGAGGGGGACAGATACGCAGTATTTT
TRBJ2-1	.	TRBV20-1	once	CSASTGEQFF	TGCAGTGCTAGTACGGGGGAGCAGTTCTTC
TRBJ1-4	.	TRBV29-1	.	CSVKTDSNEKLFF	TGCAGCGTCAAGACGGACAGTAATGAAAAACTGTTTTTT
TRBJ1-4	TRBD1	TRBV12-3/TRBV12-4	.	CASTPGGTNEKLFF	TGTGCCAGCACCCCAGGGGGAACTAATGAAAAACTGTTTTTT
TRBJ1-1	.	TRBV6-5	.	CASSYEWGRNTEAFF	TGTGCCAGCAGTTATGAATGGGGCAGGAACACTGAAGCTTTCTTT
TRBJ2-3	TRBD2	TRBV25-1	.	CASSEAGVTDTQYF	TGTGCCAGCAGTGAGGCGGGGGTAACAGATACGCAGTATTTT
TRBJ2-7	TRBD1	TRBV15	.	CATSRVGQTGEQYF	TGTGCCACCAGCAGAGTGGGACAGACGGGGGAGCAGTACTTC